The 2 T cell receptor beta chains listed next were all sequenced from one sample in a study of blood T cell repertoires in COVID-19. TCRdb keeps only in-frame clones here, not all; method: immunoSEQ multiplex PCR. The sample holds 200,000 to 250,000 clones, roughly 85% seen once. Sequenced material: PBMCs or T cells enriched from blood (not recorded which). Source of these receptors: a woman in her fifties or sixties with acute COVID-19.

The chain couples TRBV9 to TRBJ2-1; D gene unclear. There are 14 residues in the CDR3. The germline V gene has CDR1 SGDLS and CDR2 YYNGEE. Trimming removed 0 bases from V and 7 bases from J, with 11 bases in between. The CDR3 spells CASSVGEVWNEQFF. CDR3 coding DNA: TGTGCCAGCAGCGTAGGCGAGGTTTGGAATGAGCAGTTCTTC.

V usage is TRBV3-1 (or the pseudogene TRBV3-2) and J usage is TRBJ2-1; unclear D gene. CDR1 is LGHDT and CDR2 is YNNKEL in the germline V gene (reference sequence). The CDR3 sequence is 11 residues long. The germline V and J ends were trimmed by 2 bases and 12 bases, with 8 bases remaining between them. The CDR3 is CASSQTQRQFF. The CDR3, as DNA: TGTGCCAGCAGCCAAACTCAACGGCAGTTCTTC.